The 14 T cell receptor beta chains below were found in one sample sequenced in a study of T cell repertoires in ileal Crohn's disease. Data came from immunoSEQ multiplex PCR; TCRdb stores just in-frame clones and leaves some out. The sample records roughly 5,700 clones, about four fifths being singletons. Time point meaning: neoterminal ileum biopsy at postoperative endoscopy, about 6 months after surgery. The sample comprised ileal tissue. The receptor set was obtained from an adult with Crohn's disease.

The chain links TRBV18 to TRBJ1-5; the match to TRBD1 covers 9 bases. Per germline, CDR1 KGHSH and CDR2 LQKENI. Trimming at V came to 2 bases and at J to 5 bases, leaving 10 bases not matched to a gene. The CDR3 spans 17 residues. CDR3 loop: CASSPEPYRGPHQPQHF. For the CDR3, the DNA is TGTGCCAGCTCACCAGAGCCCTACAGGGGGCCACATCAGCCCCAGCATTTT.

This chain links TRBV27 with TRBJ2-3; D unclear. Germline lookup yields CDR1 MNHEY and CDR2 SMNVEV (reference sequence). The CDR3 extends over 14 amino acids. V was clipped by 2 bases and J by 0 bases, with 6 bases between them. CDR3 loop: CASSLRQSTDTQYF. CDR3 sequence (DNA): TGTGCCAGCAGTTTACGGCAAAGCACAGATACGCAGTATTTT.

CDR3 DNA sequence: TGTGCCAGCAGCTTGGGTCAGGGTGAGGGGGCGTTCAACGAGCAGTACTTC. It is translated as CASSLGQGEGAFNEQYF. The chain carries TRBV5-5 and TRBJ2-7, with 7 bases fitting TRBD1. Looked up from germline, CDR1 is SGHKS and CDR2 is YYEKEE (reference sequence). The CDR3 is made up of 17 amino acids. J lost 5 bases, V lost 0 bases, and 14 bases had no gene match.

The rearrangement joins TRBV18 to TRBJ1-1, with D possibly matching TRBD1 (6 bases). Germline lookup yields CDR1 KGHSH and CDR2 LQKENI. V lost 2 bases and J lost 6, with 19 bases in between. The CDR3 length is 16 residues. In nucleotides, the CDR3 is TGTGCCAGCTCACCAGAGACGAGGTTTGAGGGGGCTGAAGCTTTCTTT. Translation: CASSPETRFEGAEAFF.

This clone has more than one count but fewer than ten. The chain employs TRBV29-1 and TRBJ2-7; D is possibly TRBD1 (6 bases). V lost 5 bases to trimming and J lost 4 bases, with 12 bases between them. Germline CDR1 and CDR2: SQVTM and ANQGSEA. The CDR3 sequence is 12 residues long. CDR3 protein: CSVRFRGYEQYF. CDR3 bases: TGCAGCGTTAGGTTCAGGGGTTACGAGCAGTACTTC.

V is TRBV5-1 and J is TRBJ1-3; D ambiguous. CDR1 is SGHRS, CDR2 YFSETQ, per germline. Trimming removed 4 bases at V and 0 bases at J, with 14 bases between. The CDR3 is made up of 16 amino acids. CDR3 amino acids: CASSPGGLSSGNTIYF. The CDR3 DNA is TGCGCCAGCAGCCCGGGTGGGTTAAGCTCTGGAAACACCATATATTTT.

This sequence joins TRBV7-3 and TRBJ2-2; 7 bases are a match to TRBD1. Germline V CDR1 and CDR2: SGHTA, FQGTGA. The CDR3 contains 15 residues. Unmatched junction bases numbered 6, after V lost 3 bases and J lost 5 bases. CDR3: CASSFGTAMTGELFF. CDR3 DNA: TGTGCCAGCAGCTTCGGGACAGCTATGACCGGGGAGCTGTTTTTT.

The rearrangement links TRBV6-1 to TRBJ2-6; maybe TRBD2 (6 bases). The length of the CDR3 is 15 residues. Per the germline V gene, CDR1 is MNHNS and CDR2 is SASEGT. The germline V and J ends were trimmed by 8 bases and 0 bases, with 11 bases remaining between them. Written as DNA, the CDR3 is TGTGCCAGCCGAGCCGGGGGCTCTGGGGCCAACGTCCTGACTTTC. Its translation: CASRAGGSGANVLTF.

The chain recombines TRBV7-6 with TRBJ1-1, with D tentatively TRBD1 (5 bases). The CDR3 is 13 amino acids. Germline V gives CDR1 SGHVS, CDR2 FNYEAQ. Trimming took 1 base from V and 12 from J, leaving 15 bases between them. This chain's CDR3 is CASSLESGRASFF. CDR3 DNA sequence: TGTGCCAGCAGCTTAGAATCGGGCAGGGCGTCTTTCTTT.

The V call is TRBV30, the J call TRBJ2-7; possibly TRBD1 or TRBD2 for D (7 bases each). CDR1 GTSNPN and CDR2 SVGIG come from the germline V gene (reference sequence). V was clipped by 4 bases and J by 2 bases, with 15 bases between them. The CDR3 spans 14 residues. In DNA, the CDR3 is TGTGCCTGGATGTTCCCAGGGGGGGCCTACGAGCAGTACTTC. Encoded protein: CAWMFPGGAYEQYF.

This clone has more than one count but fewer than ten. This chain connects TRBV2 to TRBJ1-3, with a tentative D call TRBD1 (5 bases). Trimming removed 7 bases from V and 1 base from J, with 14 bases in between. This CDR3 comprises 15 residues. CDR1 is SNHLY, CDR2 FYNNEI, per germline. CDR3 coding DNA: TGTGCCAGCACTAGGGGTACGGGATCTGGAAACACCATATATTTT. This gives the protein CASTRGTGSGNTIYF. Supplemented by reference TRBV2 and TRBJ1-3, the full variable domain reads EPEVTQTPSHQVTQMGQEVILRCVPISNHLYFYWYRQILGQKVEFLVSFYNNEISEKSEIFDDQFSVERPDGSNFTLKIRSTKLEDSAMYFCASTRGTGSGNTIYFGEGSWLTVV.

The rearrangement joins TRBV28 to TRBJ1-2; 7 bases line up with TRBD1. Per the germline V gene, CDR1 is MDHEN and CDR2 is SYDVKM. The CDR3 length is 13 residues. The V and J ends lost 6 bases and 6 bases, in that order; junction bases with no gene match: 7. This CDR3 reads CASSQTGVNGYTF. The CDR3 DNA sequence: TGTGCCAGCAGCCAAACAGGGGTGAATGGCTACACCTTC.

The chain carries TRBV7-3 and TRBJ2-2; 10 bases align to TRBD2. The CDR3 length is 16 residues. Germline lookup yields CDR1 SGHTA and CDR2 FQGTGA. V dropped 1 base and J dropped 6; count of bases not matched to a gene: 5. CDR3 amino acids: CASSLSPSGGSGELFF. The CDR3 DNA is TGTGCCAGCAGCTTAAGCCCTAGCGGGGGCTCCGGGGAGCTGTTTTTT.

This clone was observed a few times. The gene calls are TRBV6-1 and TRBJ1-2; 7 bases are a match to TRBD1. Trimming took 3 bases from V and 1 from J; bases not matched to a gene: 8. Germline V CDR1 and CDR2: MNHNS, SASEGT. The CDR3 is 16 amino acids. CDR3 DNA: TGTGCCAGCAGTGAGCCCCGGGGACAGATTAACTATGGCTACACCTTC. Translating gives CASSEPRGQINYGYTF.